The rows below give T cell receptor beta chains drawn from one sample of a study of OX40 agonist ivuxolimab in advanced cancers. TCRdb keeps only in-frame clones here, not all; method: immunoSEQ multiplex PCR. Of about 50,000 clones detected, approximately 83% appear once; the ten largest clones hold 3% to 3.5%. The sample consisted of CD4+ or CD8+ T cells sorted from blood, taken in a trial of the OX40 agonist ivuxolimab. The receptors shown here come from an adult with an advanced solid tumor such as melanoma, head and neck, liver or kidney cancer. CDR3s include the opening cysteine and the closing phenylalanine or tryptophan. A D gene is named only where the DNA matches it firmly. The size of a clone is reported for some rows only, either as once, few or many, or as a class for expanded clones.

length | J | size | D | V | CDR3 | DNA
15 | TRBJ1-2 | - | TRBD1 | TRBV7-9 | CASSPPGQSSYGYTF | TGTGCCAGCAGCCCCCCGGGACAGTCGAGCTATGGCTACACCTTC
15 | TRBJ2-7 | - | - | TRBV6-1 | CASSEAGRGGNEQYF | TGTGCCAGCAGTGAAGCTGGCAGGGGCGGCAACGAGCAGTACTTC
13 | TRBJ1-2 | - | - | TRBV9 | CASSAYSASGYTF | TGTGCCAGCAGCGCATACTCTGCTTCTGGCTACACCTTC
16 | TRBJ2-3 | - | - | TRBV5-1 | CASSLEMGIGTDTQYF | TGCGCCAGCAGCTTGGAGATGGGAATAGGCACAGATACGCAGTATTTT
14 | TRBJ1-2 | medium-sized | - | TRBV19 | CASSMGTANYGYTF | TGTGCCAGTAGTATGGGGACGGCCAACTATGGCTACACCTTC
12 | TRBJ2-2 | - | - | TRBV7-8 | CASSLDVGELFF | TGTGCCAGCAGCTTAGATGTCGGGGAGCTGTTTTTT
14 | TRBJ2-7 | once | - | TRBV6-6 | CASSLGTLSYEQYF | TGTGCCAGCAGCCTCGGGACACTCTCCTACGAGCAGTACTTC
20 | TRBJ2-3 | once | TRBD2 | TRBV9 | CASSVERDLGLAGLTDTQYF | TGTGCCAGCAGCGTAGAGAGGGATCTGGGACTAGCGGGGCTCACAGATACGCAGTATTTT
14 | TRBJ2-7 | - | - | TRBV6-5 | CASSEWGQTYEQYF | TGTGCCAGCAGTGAATGGGGCCAAACCTACGAGCAGTACTTC
16 | TRBJ2-6 | - | - | TRBV19 | CASIGPLSSGANVLTF | TGTGCCAGTATTGGTCCACTAAGCTCTGGGGCCAACGTCCTGACTTTC
15 | TRBJ2-5 | - | TRBD1 | TRBV10-2 | CASSTRTGMGETQYF | TGCGCCAGCAGTACCCGGACAGGGATGGGAGAGACCCAGTACTTC
13 | TRBJ2-3 | - | - | TRBV6-1 | CASSEVATDTQYF | TGTGCCAGCAGTGAAGTTGCGACAGATACGCAGTATTTT
15 | TRBJ2-5 | - | - | TRBV7-8 | CASSLVMQDTKTQYF | TGTGCCAGCAGCTTAGTGATGCAGGACACGAAGACCCAGTACTTC
15 | TRBJ1-6 | - | TRBD1 | TRBV5-1 | CASSLLGQGNSPLHF | TGCGCCAGCAGCTTACTAGGACAGGGGAATTCACCCCTCCACTTT
18 | TRBJ2-1 | - | TRBD2 | TRBV7-7 | CASSLRHGAGGLNNEQFF | TGTGCCAGCAGCTTACGCCACGGGGCGGGGGGGCTCAACAATGAGCAGTTCTTC
17 | TRBJ1-5 | - | TRBD1 | TRBV10-3 | CAISDSGTGTGNQPQHF | TGTGCCATCAGTGACTCCGGGACAGGGACGGGGAATCAGCCCCAGCATTTT
12 | TRBJ2-1 | - | - | TRBV6-1 | CASSPLRNEQFF | TGTGCCAGCAGCCCCCTAAGGAATGAGCAGTTCTTC
13 | TRBJ2-5 | - | TRBD2 | TRBV2 | CASSATGTRAQYF | TGTGCCAGCAGTGCAACCGGGACTAGAGCCCAGTACTTC
14 | TRBJ1-2 | once | - | TRBV5-5 | CASSVLLSGGGYTF | TGTGCCAGCAGCGTACTCTTGTCGGGGGGTGGCTACACCTTC
15 | TRBJ1-1 | - | - | TRBV7-8 | CASSLDWLPTSEAFF | TGTGCCAGCAGCTTAGATTGGTTACCCACAAGCGAAGCTTTCTTT
16 | TRBJ1-1 | - | - | TRBV18 | CASSPSAGDMNTEAFF | TGTGCCAGCTCACCCTCGGCAGGGGACATGAACACTGAAGCTTTCTTT
15 | TRBJ1-1 | - | - | TRBV7-9 | CASSQDVTVNTEAFF | TGCGCCAGCAGCCAAGACGTGACAGTTAACACTGAAGCTTTCTTT
14 | TRBJ2-2 | - | - | TRBV11-2 | CASSPARAGGELFF | TGTGCCAGCAGCCCCGCCAGGGCGGGCGGGGAGCTGTTTTTT
14 | TRBJ2-3 | - | TRBD2 | TRBV5-1 | CASSAGGRTDTQYF | TGCGCCAGCAGCGCGGGGGGCCGGACAGATACGCAGTATTTT
15 | TRBJ1-2 | few | - | TRBV27 | CASSTPARLTYGYTF | TGTGCCAGCAGTACCCCCGCCCGGCTAACCTATGGCTACACCTTC
16 | TRBJ1-1 | - | TRBD1 | TRBV7-9 | CASSLGGTGAITEAFF | TGTGCCAGCAGCTTGGGAGGGACAGGGGCCATCACTGAAGCTTTCTTT
15 | TRBJ1-5 | - | - | TRBV5-1 | CASSLDGGSNQPQHF | TGCGCCAGCAGCTTGGATGGTGGTAGCAATCAGCCCCAGCATTTT
13 | TRBJ1-2 | - | - | TRBV6-5 | CASNRPGGYGYTF | TGTGCCAGCAATAGGCCCGGGGGCTATGGCTACACCTTC
19 | TRBJ1-4 | - | - | TRBV10-3 | CAISEGGPRPRGHYEKLFF | TGTGCCATCAGTGAGGGGGGCCCTCGCCCCAGAGGGCATTATGAAAAACTGTTTTTT
16 | TRBJ2-2 | - | TRBD1 | TRBV7-8 | CASSSSGTGPTGELFF | TGTGCCAGCAGCTCTTCCGGGACAGGCCCTACCGGGGAGCTGTTTTTT
14 | TRBJ2-7 | - | - | TRBV11-3 | CASSLAADSYEQYF | TGTGCCAGCAGCTTAGCCGCGGACTCCTACGAGCAGTACTTC
15 | TRBJ2-3 | - | TRBD2 | TRBV5-1 | CASRSGGFSTDTQYF | TGCGCCAGCAGAAGCGGGGGGTTTAGCACAGATACGCAGTATTTT
15 | TRBJ1-4 | - | TRBD1 | TRBV7-9 | CASIGRGQVNEKLFF | TGTGCCAGCATCGGACGTGGACAGGTTAATGAAAAACTGTTTTTT
15 | TRBJ1-6 | - | - | TRBV5-1 | CASSFGRGQGSPLHF | TGCGCCAGCAGCTTCGGGCGGGGGCAAGGTTCACCCCTCCACTTT
13 | TRBJ2-1 | - | TRBD2 | TRBV10-1 | CASSESSGGKQFF | TGCGCCAGCAGTGAGTCGAGCGGGGGCAAGCAGTTCTTC
15 | TRBJ2-3 | - | - | TRBV5-6 | CASSLAGGISDTQYF | TGTGCCAGCAGCTTGGCAGGTGGGATCTCAGATACGCAGTATTTT
14 | TRBJ2-5 | - | - | TRBV6-1 | CASSAQGSLGTQYF | TGTGCCAGCAGTGCCCAGGGGTCCTTGGGGACCCAGTACTTC
16 | TRBJ2-1 | - | - | TRBV10-1 | CASSPQGAGVLDEQFF | TGCGCCAGCAGCCCCCAAGGGGCAGGGGTTTTGGATGAGCAGTTCTTC
13 | TRBJ1-2 | - | - | TRBV28 | CASSLAVLYGYTF | TGTGCCAGCAGCCTCGCCGTACTCTATGGCTACACCTTC
17 | TRBJ1-1 | - | TRBD1 | TRBV19 | CASNPNKQGALNTEAFF | TGTGCCAGTAATCCCAATAAACAGGGGGCCTTAAACACTGAAGCTTTCTTT
13 | TRBJ2-7 | - | - | TRBV7-9 | CASSLAQGHEQYF | TGTGCCAGCAGCTTAGCCCAGGGGCACGAGCAGTACTTC
15 | TRBJ1-4 | - | TRBD1 | TRBV5-4 | CASSPEPDRAEKLFF | TGTGCCAGCAGCCCCGAACCTGACAGGGCTGAAAAACTGTTTTTT
15 | TRBJ2-7 | - | - | TRBV6-1 | CASRLAPDLSYEQYF | TGTGCCAGCAGATTAGCACCTGACCTTTCCTACGAGCAGTACTTC
16 | TRBJ2-1 | - | TRBD2 | TRBV9 | CASSVGGRMGGNEQFF | TGTGCCAGCAGCGTAGGTGGAAGGATGGGGGGGAATGAGCAGTTCTTC
15 | TRBJ1-1 | - | TRBD1 | TRBV10-3 | CAIKGQGGRNTEAFF | TGTGCCATCAAGGGGCAGGGGGGGCGGAACACTGAAGCTTTCTTT
17 | TRBJ2-1 | - | - | TRBV11-2 | CASSLEGTRLRHNEQFF | TGTGCCAGCAGCTTAGAGGGAACTAGGCTTCGCCACAATGAGCAGTTCTTC
14 | TRBJ1-4 | - | - | TRBV4-3 | CASSQSRSGEKLFF | TGCGCCAGCAGCCAATCCCGCAGTGGTGAAAAACTGTTTTTT
14 | TRBJ1-1 | - | TRBD1 | TRBV10-3 | CAITRDRMNTEAFF | TGTGCCATCACTAGGGACAGAATGAACACTGAAGCTTTCTTT
16 | TRBJ2-7 | - | TRBD1 | TRBV5-1 | CASSLGSRDRGYEQYF | TGCGCCAGCAGCTTGGGAAGCCGGGACAGGGGTTACGAGCAGTACTTC
15 | TRBJ2-1 | few | TRBD2 | TRBV5-1 | CASSLLASGGLTQFF | TGCGCCAGCAGCTTATTGGCTAGCGGGGGGTTGACGCAGTTCTTC
12 | TRBJ2-3 | - | - | TRBV7-2 | CASSSQRDTQYF | TGTGCCAGCAGCTCCCAGCGAGATACGCAGTATTTT
15 | TRBJ2-5 | - | TRBD2 | TRBV11-1 | CASSFSGGAMETQYF | TGTGCCAGCAGCTTTAGCGGGGGGGCCATGGAGACCCAGTACTTC
14 | TRBJ2-1 | - | TRBD1 | TRBV27 | CASSLEDRGNEQFF | TGTGCCAGCAGTTTAGAAGACAGGGGGAATGAGCAGTTCTTC
15 | TRBJ1-3 | - | - | TRBV9 | CASSVGQYSGNTIYF | TGTGCCAGCAGCGTAGGACAGTACTCTGGAAACACCATATATTTT